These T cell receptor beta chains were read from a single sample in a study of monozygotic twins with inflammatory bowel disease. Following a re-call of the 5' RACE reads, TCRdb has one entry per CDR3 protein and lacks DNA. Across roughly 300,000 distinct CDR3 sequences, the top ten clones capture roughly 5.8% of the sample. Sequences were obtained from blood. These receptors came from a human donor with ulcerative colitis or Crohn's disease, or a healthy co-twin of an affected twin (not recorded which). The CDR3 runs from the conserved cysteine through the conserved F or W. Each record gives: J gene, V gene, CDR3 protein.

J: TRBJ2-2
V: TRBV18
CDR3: CASSPQGAPTGELFF

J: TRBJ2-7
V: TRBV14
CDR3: CASSRGQGVGEQYF

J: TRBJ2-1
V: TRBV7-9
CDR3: CASSLGRLTTYNEQFF

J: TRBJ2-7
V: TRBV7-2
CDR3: CASSFRRGPEQYF

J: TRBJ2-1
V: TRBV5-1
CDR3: CASSFRRTSGGNEQFF

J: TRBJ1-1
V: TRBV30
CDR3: CAWNGEETEAFF

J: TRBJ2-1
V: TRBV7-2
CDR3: CASSSRLAGGEQFF

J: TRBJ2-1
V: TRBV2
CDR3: CASSEPGGWYNEQFF

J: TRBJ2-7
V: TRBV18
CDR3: CASSPRGGQVNEQYF

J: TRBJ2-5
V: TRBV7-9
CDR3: CASSLTQGRETQYF

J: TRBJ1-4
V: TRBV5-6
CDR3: CASSLEAPASSEKLFF

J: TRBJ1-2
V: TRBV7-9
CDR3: CASSARQGYGYTF

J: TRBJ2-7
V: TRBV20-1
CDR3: CSARALGLAGLPYEQYF

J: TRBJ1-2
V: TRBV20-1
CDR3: CSAPEVRAGPYGYTF

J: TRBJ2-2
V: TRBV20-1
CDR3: CSARKTRIGELFF

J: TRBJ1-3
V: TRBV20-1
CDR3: CSASDRGLSGNTIYF

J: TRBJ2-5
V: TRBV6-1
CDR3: CASGFDYGGETQYF

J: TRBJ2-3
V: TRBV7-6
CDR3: CASSLNDAGDTQYF

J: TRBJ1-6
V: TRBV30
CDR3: CAWSAGQGNSPLHF

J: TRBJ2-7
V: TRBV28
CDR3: CASTPRRVGYEQYF

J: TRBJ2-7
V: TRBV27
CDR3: CASSPRQLRGQYF

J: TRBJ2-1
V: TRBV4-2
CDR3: CASSLRTGTSGNNEQFF

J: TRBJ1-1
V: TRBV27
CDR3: CASSFLLNTEAFF

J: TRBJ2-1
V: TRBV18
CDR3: CANSQDSYNEQFF

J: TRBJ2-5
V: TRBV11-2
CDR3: CASSRTRAQTQYF

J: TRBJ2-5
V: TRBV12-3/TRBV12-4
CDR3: CASGTNTARGETQYF

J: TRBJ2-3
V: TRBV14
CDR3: CASRENRARADTQYF

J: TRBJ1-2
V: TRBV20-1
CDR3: CSAKGQINYGYTF

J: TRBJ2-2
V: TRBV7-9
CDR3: CASSGDGLNTGELFF